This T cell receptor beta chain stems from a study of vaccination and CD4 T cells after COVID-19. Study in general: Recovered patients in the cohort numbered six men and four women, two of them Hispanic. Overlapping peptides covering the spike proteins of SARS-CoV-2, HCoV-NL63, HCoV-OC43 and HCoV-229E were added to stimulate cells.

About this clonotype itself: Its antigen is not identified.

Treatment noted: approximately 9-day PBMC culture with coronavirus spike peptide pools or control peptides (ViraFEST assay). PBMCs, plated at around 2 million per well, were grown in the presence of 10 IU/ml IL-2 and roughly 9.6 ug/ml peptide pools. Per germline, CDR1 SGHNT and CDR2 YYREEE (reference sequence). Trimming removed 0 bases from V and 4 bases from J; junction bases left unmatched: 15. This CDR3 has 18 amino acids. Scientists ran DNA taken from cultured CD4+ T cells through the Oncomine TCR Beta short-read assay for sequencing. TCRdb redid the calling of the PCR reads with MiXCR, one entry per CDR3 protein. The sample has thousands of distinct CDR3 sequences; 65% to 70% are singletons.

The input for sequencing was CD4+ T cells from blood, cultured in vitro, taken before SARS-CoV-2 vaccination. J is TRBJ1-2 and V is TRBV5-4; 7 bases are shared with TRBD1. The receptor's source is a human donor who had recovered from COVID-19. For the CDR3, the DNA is TGTGCCAGCAGCTTGGCCCCGACAGGGCAAGGGATTCGCTATGGCTACACCTTC. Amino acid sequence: CASSLAPTGQGIRYGYTF.